These 32 T cell receptor beta chains came from one sample sequenced in a study of molecular identifiers for immune sequencing clone quantification. TCRdb re-called the PCR reads through MiXCR, storing one row per CDR3 protein. The table records about 640,000 distinct CDR3 sequences, approximately 20% of them present only once. The sample comprised naive CD8+ T cells from blood, with Jurkat cell RNA spiked in. Stated subset: FACS-sorted CD8+CD4-CCR7+CD45RA+ naive T cells. The receptors stem from a human donor in good health. Some libraries in this study had Jurkat cell RNA spiked in.

This clonotype was picked up a small number of times. CDR3 in DNA: TGCAGTGCCCCCTACTCTGCTGGATTCTTGCAGAGCACAGATACGCAGTATTTT. This codes for CSAPYSAGFLQSTDTQYF. The chain employs TRBV20-1 and TRBJ2-3; no clear D gene. The CDR3 consists of 18 residues. V was pared by 6 bases and J by 0 bases, with 25 bases between. The germline CDR1 and CDR2 sequences are DFQATT and SNEGSKA (reference sequence).

The V call is TRBV14, the J call TRBJ1-1; 9 bases align to TRBD1. The CDR3 has 20 amino acids. Trimming cost V 3 bases and J 0 bases; bases outside gene matches: 17. Germline loops: CDR1 SGHDN, CDR2 FVKESK. This CDR3 reads CASSQIGRRRDRALNTEAFF. In DNA, the CDR3 is TGTGCCAGCAGCCAGATAGGGCGTAGGCGGGACAGGGCCCTGAACACTGAAGCTTTCTTT. The full variable domain, with the rest looked up from reference TRBV14 and TRBJ1-1, is EAGVTQFPSHSVIEKGQTVTLRCDPISGHDNLYWYRRVMGKEIKFLLHFVKESKQDESGMPNNRFLAERTGGTYSTLKVQPAELEDSGVYFCASSQIGRRRDRALNTEAFFGQGTRLTVV.

Of note for this clonotype: A much larger clonotype is one base distant, so this may be a read error. Here the CDR3 reads CATSDHESRVYQETQYF. The CDR3 DNA follows: TGTGCCACCAGTGACCACGAATCTCGAGTATACCAAGAGACCCAGTACTTC. The chain links TRBV24-1 to TRBJ2-5; D is undetermined. Trimming left V 4 bases short and J 0 bases short, with 17 bases between. CDR1 and CDR2 (germline): KGHDR, SFDVKD. The CDR3 loop spans 17 amino acids.

There are many counts of this clonotype. The rearrangement links TRBV24-1 to TRBJ2-1; the D call may be TRBD1 or TRBD2 (5 bases each). Trimming removed 0 bases at V and 8 bases at J, with 10 bases between. The germline V gene has CDR1 KGHDR and CDR2 SFDVKD. The CDR3 is 14 residues long. CDR3 amino acids: CATSDLEGYDEQFF. The CDR3 bases are TGTGCCACCAGTGATTTGGAGGGGTACGATGAGCAGTTCTTC.

This clonotype has only a few counts. The rearrangement uses TRBV19 and TRBJ2-5, with TRBD2 matching over 10 bases. J gave up 1 base and V 2 bases, and 1 base lay outside the gene matches. The CDR3 loop spans 15 amino acids. Germline V gives CDR1 LNHDA, CDR2 SQIVND (reference sequence). The CDR3 region is CASSITSGTQETQYF. In DNA, the CDR3 is TGTGCCAGTAGTATAACTAGCGGGACCCAAGAGACCCAGTACTTC.

On this clonotype itself: The junction departs from the called germline gene at one end, perhaps through a read error. V usage is TRBV4-3 and J usage is TRBJ1-6, with D tentatively TRBD1 (6 bases). Germline V gene lookup returns CDR1 LGHNA and CDR2 YSLEER. CDR3 length: 17 residues. In nucleotides, the CDR3 is TGCGCCAGCAGCGAAGAATCGGGACATTTCTATAATTCACCCCTCCACTTT. Translation: CASSEESGHFYNSPLHF.

The sample holds a few counts of this clonotype. This sequence joins TRBV6-5 and TRBJ2-7; D call uncertain. V was cut by 6 bases and J by 12 bases, with 9 bases left in between. CDR1 MNHEY and CDR2 SVGAGI come from the germline V gene. The CDR3 has 9 amino acids. In nucleotides, the CDR3 is TGTGCCAGCAGCGGAATTCCGTACTTC. Encoded protein: CASSGIPYF.

The chain links TRBV4-3 to TRBJ2-5; 12 bases are shared with TRBD2. The germline gives CDR1 LGHNA, CDR2 YSLEER. Trimming took 5 bases from V and 4 from J; bases not matched to a gene: 8. The CDR3 is 16 residues long. CDR3 DNA: TGCGCCAGCAGCTCCCGACTAGCGGGGGCAGGAGAGACCCAGTACTTC. As protein: CASSSRLAGAGETQYF.

This chain links TRBV27 with TRBJ1-1; tentatively, D is TRBD1 (6 bases). This CDR3 comprises 14 residues. V was clipped by 6 bases and J by 4 bases, with 15 bases between them. CDR1 is MNHEY and CDR2 is SMNVEV in the germline V gene (reference sequence). The CDR3 bases are TGTGCCAGCAGGCTGGACAGCAACCCCACTGAAGCTTTCTTT. It translates to CASRLDSNPTEAFF.

Many counts were recorded for this clonotype. The V and J genes are TRBV29-1 and TRBJ2-1; D call uncertain. The V end lost 0 bases, the J end lost 2 bases, and 14 bases lay between the germline ends. This CDR3 has 16 amino acids. CDR1 and CDR2 from the germline V gene are SQVTM and ANQGSEA. The CDR3 here is CSVEDSPRTTYNEQFF. Here the CDR3 DNA reads TGCAGCGTTGAAGATTCCCCCAGGACCACCTACAATGAGCAGTTCTTC.

This rearrangement joins TRBV6-5 to TRBJ2-3; 7 nucleotides align to TRBD1. The CDR3 has 15 residues. Germline V lookup: CDR1 MNHEY, CDR2 SVGAGI. V was clipped by 6 bases and J by 1 base; unmatched bases: 7. The CDR3 spells CASRGQELRTDTQYF. The CDR3 bases are TGTGCCAGCAGAGGACAGGAACTCCGCACAGATACGCAGTATTTT.

This chain links TRBV12-3 or TRBV12-4 with TRBJ2-5; TRBD2 matches at 14 bases. J lost 1 base, V lost 6 bases, and 13 bases had no gene match. This CDR3 is 19 amino acids long. The CDR3 nucleotides are TGTGCCAGCAGAAAGACTAGCGGGGGGGCCCGGTGGGGCCAAGAGACCCAGTACTTC. This encodes CASRKTSGGARWGQETQYF.

The chain joins TRBV12-3 or TRBV12-4 to TRBJ2-2; TRBD2 matches at 15 bases. The CDR3 consists of 19 residues. After removal of 4 bases from V and 1 base from J, the junction contained 7 bases not matched to a gene. CDR3 loop: CASSSIGLAGGKNTGELFF. The CDR3 DNA reads as TGTGCCAGCAGTTCAATAGGACTAGCGGGGGGGAAGAACACCGGGGAGCTGTTTTTT.

In this sample, this clonotype turned up many times. The rearrangement links TRBV7-8 to TRBJ2-5; D unclear. The CDR3 length is 14 residues. V lost 4 bases and J 1 base, leaving 10 bases between the germline ends. CDR1 SGHVS and CDR2 FQNEAQ come from the germline V gene. The CDR3 DNA is TGTGCCAGCAGCTCCTCTATACTCCAAGAGACCCAGTACTTC. Encoded protein: CASSSSILQETQYF.

This clonotype showed up many times. V and J are TRBV25-1 and TRBJ1-1, with no clear D. This CDR3 has 13 residues. CDR1 and CDR2 (germline): MGHDK, SYGVNS. The V gene lost 11 bases and the J gene lost 1 base, with 14 bases spanning the gap. This chain's CDR3 is CAPHGKANTEAFF. In nucleotides, the CDR3 is TGTGCCCCTCACGGGAAGGCGAACACTGAAGCTTTCTTT.

This clonotype was detected many times. J is TRBJ2-2 and V is TRBV10-3, with TRBD1 matching 9 bases. Trimming removed 2 bases from V and 2 bases from J; junction bases left unmatched: 9. This CDR3 has 18 residues. Germline CDR1 and CDR2: ENHRY and SYGVKD. This chain's CDR3 is CAISETPGTGINTGELFF. For the CDR3, the DNA is TGTGCCATCAGTGAGACCCCCGGGACAGGGATAAACACCGGGGAGCTGTTTTTT.

This clonotype turned up a few times. The chain recombines TRBV2 with TRBJ2-2, with D uncertain. With 8 bases removed from V and 0 bases from J, the gap between germline ends came to 4 bases. Germline V gives CDR1 SNHLY, CDR2 FYNNEI. CDR3 size: 12 residues. The CDR3 nucleotides are TGTGCCAGCCTTACGAACACCGGGGAGCTGTTTTTT. Protein sequence: CASLTNTGELFF.

The chain links TRBV6-6 to TRBJ1-1; D gene unclear. The CDR3 consists of 14 residues. CDR1 is MNHNY and CDR2 is SVGAGI in the germline V gene (reference sequence). V gave up 2 bases and J gave up 2 bases, with 9 bases separating them. The CDR3 spells CASSYADGNTEAFF. The DNA of the CDR3 is TGTGCCAGCAGTTACGCGGACGGAAACACTGAAGCTTTCTTT.

This clonotype has a handful of counts. CDR3 coding DNA: TGTGCCAGCAGCTTAGCGGCGCACAATGAGCAGTTCTTC. This codes for CASSLAAHNEQFF. The chain links TRBV7-9 to TRBJ2-1; D unresolved. Germline CDR1 reads SEHNR; CDR2 reads FQNEAQ (reference sequence). This CDR3 is 13 amino acids long. The V end lost 0 bases, the J end lost 5 bases, and 5 bases lay between the germline ends.

CDR3 DNA: TGTGCCAGCAGCTTAGCTGCTTCGGGGTACGAGCAGTACTTC. Encoded protein: CASSLAASGYEQYF. The chain links TRBV11-2 to TRBJ2-7; D possibly corresponds to TRBD2 (5 bases). The germline V and J ends were trimmed by 1 base and 4 bases, with 11 bases remaining between them. The CDR3 has 14 amino acids. The germline CDR1 and CDR2 sequences are SGHAT and FQNNGV.

Points on this clonotype: No conserved phenylalanine or tryptophan ends this CDR3, so it is likely a read error. The gene calls are TRBV2 and TRBJ2-3; D is unclear. V dropped 7 bases and J dropped 5 bases, with 7 bases sitting between them. Germline-derived CDR1 and CDR2 are SNHLY and FYNNEI. The CDR3 covers 11 residues. CDR3 bases: TGTGCCAGCACCCCTGGAGATACGCAGTATTCT. Its translation: CASTPGDTQYS.

This clonotype came up many times. In nucleotides, the CDR3 is TGTGCCAGCAGTTCCGGGACTAGGTACGGTGAGCAGTTCTTC. Translated, it gives CASSSGTRYGEQFF. This chain links TRBV28 with TRBJ2-1, with 8 bases aligning to TRBD2. V was pared by 4 bases and J by 9 bases, with 8 bases of the junction left unmatched. The CDR3 consists of 14 residues. Looked up from germline, CDR1 is MDHEN and CDR2 is SYDVKM.

This clonotype was seen at least ten times. The chain recombines TRBV7-8 with TRBJ1-1; D uncertain. In germline, CDR1 is SGHVS, CDR2 FQNEAQ. This CDR3 has 16 residues. Trimming pared 4 bases from V and 1 base from J, leaving 16 bases between. CDR3 sequence (DNA): TGTGCCAGCAGCTCCGCGCAATTTTGGGGGAACACTGAAGCTTTCTTT. Protein sequence: CASSSAQFWGNTEAFF. The full variable domain, in which reference TRBV7-8 and TRBJ1-1 provide the parts outside the CDR3, is GAGVSQSPRYKVAKRGQDVALRCDPISGHVSLFWYQQALGQGPEFLTYFQNEAQLDKSGLPSDRFFAERPEGSVSTLKIQRTQQEDSAVYLCASSSAQFWGNTEAFFGQGTRLTVV.

This clonotype has a count of ten or more. V is TRBV4-3 and J is TRBJ2-1; 8 bases agree with TRBD1. There are 16 residues in the CDR3. V was clipped by 0 bases and J by 6 bases; unmatched bases: 7. Germline loops: CDR1 LGHNA, CDR2 YSLEER. The CDR3 DNA is TGCGCCAGCAGCCAAGATCGAGGCGGGACAGGCAATGAGCAGTTCTTC. This sequence encodes CASSQDRGGTGNEQFF.

A note on this clonotype: A read error is possible here, since a much larger clone lies one base away. This chain joins TRBV12-3 or TRBV12-4 and TRBJ1-5; D is ambiguous. This CDR3 region has 15 residues. The V end was cut by 3 bases, the J end by 4 bases, with 13 bases between. CDR3 protein: CASSFAEKANQPQHF. The CDR3 coding sequence is TGTGCCAGCAGTTTCGCAGAAAAGGCGAATCAGCCCCAGCATTTT.

This clonotype turned up a few times. This chain joins TRBV7-9 and TRBJ1-4, with D possibly TRBD1 on 5 matching bases. This CDR3 region has 15 residues. CDR1 SEHNR and CDR2 FQNEAQ come from the germline V gene (reference sequence). The V end was cut by 4 bases, the J end by 7 bases, with 16 bases between. The CDR3 reads CASSSGRQGREKLFF. The CDR3 nucleotides are TGTGCCAGCAGCTCAGGAAGGCAGGGACGTGAAAAACTGTTTTTT. The full variable domain, its missing parts supplied by reference TRBV7-9 and TRBJ1-4, is DTGVSQNPRHKITKRGQNVTFRCDPISEHNRLYWYRQTLGQGPEFLTYFQNEAQLEKSRLLSDRFSAERPKGSFSTLEIQRTEQGDSAMYLCASSSGRQGREKLFFGSGTQLSVL.

V and J are TRBV12-3 or TRBV12-4 and TRBJ2-3, with D perhaps assigned TRBD1 or TRBD2 (5 bases each). The CDR3 covers 13 residues. The germline V and J ends were trimmed by 6 bases and 6 bases, with 13 bases remaining between them. The CDR3 sequence is CASSVRGADTQYF. The CDR3 DNA is TGTGCCAGCAGCGTCAGAGGGGCGGATACGCAGTATTTT.

This clonotype was recorded at least ten times. The chain links TRBV7-2 to TRBJ2-4; D not resolved. With 1 base removed from V and 0 bases from J, the gap between germline ends came to 16 bases. CDR1 and CDR2 (germline): SGHTA, FQGNSA. This CDR3 has 18 amino acids. DNA of the CDR3: TGTGCCAGCAGCTTAGTTTTGTCGGGCACTTTAGCCAAAAACATTCAGTACTTC. This sequence encodes CASSLVLSGTLAKNIQYF.

This clonotype appeared a few times. The rearrangement links TRBV7-9 to TRBJ1-4; D is possibly TRBD1 (5 bases). Germline CDR1 SEHNR, CDR2 FQNEAQ (reference sequence). CDR3 length: 13 amino acids. Trimming stripped 1 base from V and 7 bases from J, with 7 bases between. The CDR3 bases are TGTGCCAGCAGCTTAGATGACAGTGAAAAACTGTTTTTT. It specifies CASSLDDSEKLFF.

The sample holds a few counts of this clonotype. This chain links TRBV7-9 with TRBJ1-1, with no clear D. Between the trimmed V and J ends, which lost 4 bases and 4 bases, there was a span of 19 bases. In germline, CDR1 is SEHNR, CDR2 FQNEAQ (reference sequence). This CDR3 region has 16 residues. The CDR3: CASSSYEAPGGTEAFF. The CDR3 DNA follows: TGTGCCAGCAGCTCGTACGAGGCCCCCGGAGGCACTGAAGCTTTCTTT.

Turning to this clonotype: This may be a read error: a much more frequent sequence differs by one nucleotide. The chain combines TRBV20-1 with TRBJ2-5; 7 bases are shared with TRBD2. V lost 0 bases, J lost 5 bases, and 9 bases stayed unmatched. Germline CDR1 DFQATT, CDR2 SNEGSKA (reference sequence). The CDR3 runs 15 residues. The CDR3 loop is CSARDCGSLMETQYF. The CDR3 DNA reads TGCAGTGCTAGAGATTGCGGGAGTTTGATGGAGACCCAGTACTTC.

For this clonotype: At one of its ends the junction is not consistent with the germline gene, which may arise from a read error. The J gene is TRBJ2-1, the V gene TRBV5-6, with unresolved D. Per the germline V gene, CDR1 is SGHDT and CDR2 is YYEEEE. The CDR3 contains 13 residues. The CDR3 DNA is TGTGCCAGCAGCCCGCCTGGATACAGTGAGCAGTTCTTC. Encoded protein: CASSPPGYSEQFF. Complete variable domain (other parts from reference TRBV5-6 and TRBJ2-1): DAGVTQSPTHLIKTRGQQVTLRCSPKSGHDTVSWYQQALGQGPQFIFQYYEEEERQRGNFPDRFSGHQFPNYSSELNVNALLLGDSALYLCASSPPGYSEQFFGPGTRLTVL.